This T cell receptor beta chain emerged from a study of blood T cells in healthy people across ages. Overall study findings and caveats: Naive and antigen-experienced cells could not be conclusively compared, given unsorted PBMCs. More naive CD4+ cells and higher diversity were found in long-lived than in aged donors. One million T cells yielded diversity estimates that were considered underestimates.

Germline V gene lookup returns CDR1 SGHTA and CDR2 FQGNSA. This CDR3 comprises 13 residues. As for this clonotype: The antigen is undetermined. The junction shows a germline mismatch at one end, possibly a read error.

A second PCR, run for about 7 to 11 cycles, used a sample-barcoded 5' primer plus a J-beta primer mix. All samples yielded 2.5 million or more CDR3-containing paired-end reads. TCRdb re-called the 5' RACE reads with MiXCR, one entry per CDR3 protein. The sample yields approximately 670,000 distinct CDR3 sequences, approximately 40% seen once. The chain links TRBV7-2 to TRBJ1-2; 7 bases line up with TRBD1. The sequencing input was blood. The receptor was derived from an elderly man in good health. Here the CDR3 reads CASSPQTGPGCTF. CDR3 DNA: TGTGCCAGCAGCCCCCAGACAGGGCCTGGCTGCACCTTC.